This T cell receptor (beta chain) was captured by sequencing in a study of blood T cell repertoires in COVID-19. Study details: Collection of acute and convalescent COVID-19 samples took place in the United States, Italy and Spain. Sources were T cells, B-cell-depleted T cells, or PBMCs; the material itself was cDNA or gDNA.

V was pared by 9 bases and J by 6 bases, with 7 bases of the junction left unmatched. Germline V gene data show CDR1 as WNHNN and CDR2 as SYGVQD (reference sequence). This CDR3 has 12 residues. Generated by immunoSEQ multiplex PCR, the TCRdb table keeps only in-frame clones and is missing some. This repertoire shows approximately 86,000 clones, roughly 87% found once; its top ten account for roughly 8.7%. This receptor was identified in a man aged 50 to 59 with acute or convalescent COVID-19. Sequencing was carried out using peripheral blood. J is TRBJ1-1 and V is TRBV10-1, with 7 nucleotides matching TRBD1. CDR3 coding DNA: TGCGCCAGGAAGACAGGGTACCCTGAAGCTTTCTTT. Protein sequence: CARKTGYPEAFF.